Listed here is a single T cell receptor (beta chain). Its antigen is currently unknown. These data are taken from a study of resident and recirculating memory T cells in vitiligo. Background on the study: Each patient gave two lesional and two nonlesional epidermal shave biopsies, plus PBMCs.

Repertoires were generated with immunoSEQ multiplex PCR, while TCRdb's copy carries only in-frame clones and drops some. The sample yields 40,000 to 45,000 clones, roughly 91% seen once. Patients had to be free of confetti depigmentation, indicating active vitiligo. General study results and limits: Non-conserved TCRs across sites and patients suggested distinct clones per lesion.

The origin of this receptor is a male donor with vitiligo. The source material was blood.

The CDR3 region is CASSPRGGGYMNNEQFF. The CDR3 DNA reads TGTGCCAGCAGCCCGCGGGGGGGCGGGTACATGAACAATGAGCAGTTCTTC. The J gene is TRBJ2-1, the V gene TRBV14, with 9 bases identical to TRBD2. Germline V CDR1 and CDR2: SGHDN, FVKESK. This CDR3 has 17 residues. V lost 4 bases, J lost 5 bases, and 12 bases stayed unmatched.